This TCR beta chain was identified in a study of T cell changes during pregnancy in multiple sclerosis. Germline CDR1 is MNHNS and CDR2 is SASEGT. This CDR3 has 15 residues. V dropped 3 bases and J dropped 6; count of bases not matched to a gene: 6. Some clones are missing from TCRdb's copy, which holds only in-frame ones; the method was immunoSEQ multiplex PCR. Altogether about 46,000 clones are present, roughly 90% being singletons, with the ten largest covering 0.39%. The origin of this receptor is a female donor with multiple sclerosis, enrolled in a pregnancy study. The rearrangement uses TRBV6-1 and TRBJ1-3; 9 bases match TRBD1. The sequencing used CD4+ T cells from peripheral blood mononuclear cells, collected after pregnancy. The CDR3 sequence: CASSDTQGALNTIYF. DNA for the CDR3: TGTGCCAGCAGTGATACACAGGGGGCTTTAAACACCATATATTTT.